The clone carrying this T cell receptor (beta chain) was counted at least ten times. TCRdb redid the calling of the 5' RACE reads with MiXCR, one entry per CDR3 protein. The sample has 20,000 to 25,000 distinct CDR3 sequences; roughly 5% are singletons. The data belong to a study of T cells after yellow fever vaccination. Across the study: Separation of EM, EMRA, CM and Tscm memory subsets by sorting relied on CD3, CD45RA, CCR7 and CD95.

Study-level results: The CD4 compartment and the CD8 compartment contained a small share of clonotypes in common. Reappearance after the booster was seen for most primary-vaccination clones, at 95% to 96% CD4 and 75% to 90% CD8.

This CDR3 region has 14 residues. The J segment lost 0 bases and the V segment lost 6 bases, leaving 4 bases of the junction unmatched. Germline CDR1 and CDR2: SGHRS and YFSETQ. The material sequenced was PBMCs, either bulk or a sorted T-cell subset (CD4+, CD8+, memory, or dextramer-sorted; not recorded which), taken around 45 days after the first yellow fever vaccination. V gene TRBV5-1 combines with J gene TRBJ2-7; TRBD1 agrees at 9 bases. The clonotype comes from a man aged 18 to 30 who received the YFV17D yellow fever vaccine. The CDR3 DNA follows: TGCGCCAGCAAAGGACAGGGGAGCTCCTACGAGCAGTACTTC. Its protein product is CASKGQGSSYEQYF.